These 5 T cell receptor beta chains originate from one sample sequenced in a study of T cell changes during pregnancy in multiple sclerosis. Profiled with immunoSEQ multiplex PCR; TCRdb holds only in-frame clones, not every one. Among 35,000 to 45,000 clones listed, around nine tenths were seen once. The sample consisted of CD4+ T cells from peripheral blood mononuclear cells, taken after pregnancy. The receptor set was obtained from a female donor with multiple sclerosis, enrolled in a pregnancy study.

The CDR3 DNA is TGTGCCAGCTCACCACCTCCGGGGACTCAAGAGACCCAGTACTTC. It yields the protein CASSPPPGTQETQYF. The chain has TRBV18 and TRBJ2-5, with D perhaps matching TRBD2 (6 bases). The V end was cut by 0 bases, the J end by 2 bases, with 10 bases between. This CDR3 spans 15 amino acids. The germline V gene encodes CDR1 KGHSH and CDR2 LQKENI.

The chain couples TRBV2 to TRBJ1-5, with TRBD1 identical over 7 bases. The germline CDR1 and CDR2 sequences are SNHLY and FYNNEI. This CDR3 is 14 amino acids long. J was trimmed by 5 bases and V by 6 bases; bases with no gene match: 7. Written as DNA, the CDR3 is TGTGCCAGCAGCGGACAGGCAAAGGATCAGCCCCAGCATTTT. It translates to CASSGQAKDQPQHF.

The rearrangement links TRBV7-2 to TRBJ1-1; 7 nucleotides align to TRBD1. CDR1 SGHTA and CDR2 FQGNSA come from the germline V gene. The trim removed 5 bases at V and 4 bases at J, leaving 7 bases unmatched. CDR3 length: 14 residues. The DNA for the CDR3 is TGTGCCAGCAGCGTCGGCCACAGGGGCACTGAAGCTTTCTTT. Translating it yields CASSVGHRGTEAFF.

This sequence joins TRBV7-8 and TRBJ1-5; 8 positions match TRBD1. V was clipped by 0 bases and J by 4 bases; unmatched bases: 5. The CDR3 extends over 16 amino acids. CDR1 is SGHVS, CDR2 FQNEAQ, per germline. The CDR3: CASSLALGQGNQPQHF. CDR3 DNA: TGTGCCAGCAGCTTAGCGCTAGGACAGGGTAATCAGCCCCAGCATTTT.

The V call is TRBV5-1, the J call TRBJ2-2; 7 bases agree with TRBD1. The CDR3 consists of 15 residues. The germline gives CDR1 SGHRS, CDR2 YFSETQ. J gave up 4 bases and V 4 bases, and 7 bases lay outside the gene matches. This CDR3 reads CASSLRTGPTGELFF. The CDR3 DNA reads as TGCGCCAGCAGCCTTAGGACAGGACCCACCGGGGAGCTGTTTTTT. The full variable domain, in which reference TRBV5-1 and TRBJ2-2 provide the parts outside the CDR3, is KAGVTQTPRYLIKTRGQQVTLSCSPISGHRSVSWYQQTPGQGLQFLFEYFSETQRNKGNFPGRFSGRQFSNSRSEMNVSTLELGDSALYLCASSLRTGPTGELFFGEGSRLTVL.